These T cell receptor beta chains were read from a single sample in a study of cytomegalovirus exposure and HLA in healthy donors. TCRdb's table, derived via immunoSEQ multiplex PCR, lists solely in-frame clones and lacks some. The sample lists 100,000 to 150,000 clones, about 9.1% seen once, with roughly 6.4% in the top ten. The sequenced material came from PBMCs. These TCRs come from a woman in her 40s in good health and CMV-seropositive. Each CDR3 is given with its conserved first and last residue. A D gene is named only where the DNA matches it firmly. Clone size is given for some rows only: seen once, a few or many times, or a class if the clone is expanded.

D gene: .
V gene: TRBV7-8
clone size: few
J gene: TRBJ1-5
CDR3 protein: CASSLTQGSRPQHF
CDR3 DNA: TGTGCCAGCAGCCTCACACAGGGTTCTCGGCCCCAGCATTTT

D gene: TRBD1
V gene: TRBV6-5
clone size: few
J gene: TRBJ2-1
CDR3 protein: CASGLDRVVNEQFF
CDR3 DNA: TGTGCCAGCGGTCTCGACAGGGTTGTCAATGAGCAGTTCTTC

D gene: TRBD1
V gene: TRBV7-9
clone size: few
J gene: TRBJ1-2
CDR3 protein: CASSDLTGVNYGYTF
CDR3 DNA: TGTGCCAGCAGCGACCTGACAGGGGTGAACTATGGCTACACCTTC

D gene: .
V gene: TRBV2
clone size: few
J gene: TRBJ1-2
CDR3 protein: CASIPTGNEGYTF
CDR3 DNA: TGTGCCAGCATCCCCACAGGGAACGAGGGCTACACCTTC

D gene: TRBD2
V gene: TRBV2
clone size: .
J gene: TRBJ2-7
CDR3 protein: CASRESGATPYEQYF
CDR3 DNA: TGTGCCAGCAGGGAAAGCGGGGCGACGCCCTACGAGCAGTACTTC

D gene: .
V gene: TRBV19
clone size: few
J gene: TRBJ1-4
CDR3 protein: CASSMRRFGEKLFF
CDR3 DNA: TGTGCCAGTAGTATGAGGCGGTTTGGAGAAAAACTGTTTTTT

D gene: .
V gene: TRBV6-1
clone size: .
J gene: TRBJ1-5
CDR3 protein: CASSSRGGGGQPQHF
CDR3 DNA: TGTGCCAGCAGTTCAAGGGGCGGCGGGGGGCAGCCCCAGCATTTT

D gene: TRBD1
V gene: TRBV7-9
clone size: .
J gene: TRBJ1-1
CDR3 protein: CASSPPGQGQTEAFF
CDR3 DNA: TGTGCCAGCAGCCCACCCGGACAGGGGCAAACTGAAGCTTTCTTT

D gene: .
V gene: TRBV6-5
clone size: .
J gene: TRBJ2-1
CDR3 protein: CASSYSRRGGGNEQFF
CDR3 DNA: TGTGCCAGCAGTTACTCGAGGCGGGGAGGCGGGAATGAGCAGTTCTTC

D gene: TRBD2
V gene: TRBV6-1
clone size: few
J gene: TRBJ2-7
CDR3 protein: CASSEGAGGPYEQYF
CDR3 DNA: TGTGCCAGCAGTGAAGGGGCGGGGGGCCCCTACGAGCAGTACTTC

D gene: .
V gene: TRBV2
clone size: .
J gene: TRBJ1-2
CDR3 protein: CASSGDRNYGYTF
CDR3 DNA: TGTGCCAGCAGTGGAGACAGGAACTATGGCTACACCTTC

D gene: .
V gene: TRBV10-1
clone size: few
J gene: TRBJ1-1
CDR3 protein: CASSPLGVADTEAFF
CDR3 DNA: TGCGCCAGCAGTCCCCTCGGGGTGGCGGACACTGAAGCTTTCTTT

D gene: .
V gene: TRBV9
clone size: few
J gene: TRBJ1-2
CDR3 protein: CASSVGVTGYGYTF
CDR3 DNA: TGTGCCAGCAGCGTAGGGGTAACAGGCTATGGCTACACCTTC

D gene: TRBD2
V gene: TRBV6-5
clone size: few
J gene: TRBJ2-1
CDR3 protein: CASSSLAGGARGEQFF
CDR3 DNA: TGTGCCAGCAGTTCATTAGCGGGGGGGGCCCGGGGTGAGCAGTTCTTC

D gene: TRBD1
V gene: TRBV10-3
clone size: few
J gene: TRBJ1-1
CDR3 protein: CAISADRGRTEAFF
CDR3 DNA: TGTGCCATCAGTGCTGACAGGGGTAGGACTGAAGCTTTCTTT

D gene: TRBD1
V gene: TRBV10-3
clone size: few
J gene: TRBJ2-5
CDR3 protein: CAISDPGTVGGETQYF
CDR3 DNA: TGTGCCATCAGTGACCCCGGGACAGTCGGTGGGGAGACCCAGTACTTC

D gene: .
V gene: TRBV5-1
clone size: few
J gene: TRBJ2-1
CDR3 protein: CASSLEGSYNEQFF
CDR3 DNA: TGCGCCAGCAGCCTAGAGGGCTCCTACAATGAGCAGTTCTTC

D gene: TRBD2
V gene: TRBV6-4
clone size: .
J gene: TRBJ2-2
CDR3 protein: CASSPSSGGAPGELFF
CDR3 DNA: TGTGCCAGCAGTCCGTCTAGCGGGGGGGCTCCCGGGGAGCTGTTTTTT

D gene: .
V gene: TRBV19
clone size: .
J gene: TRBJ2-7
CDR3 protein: CASSIGGGRFFYEQYF
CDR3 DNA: TGTGCCAGTAGTATAGGCGGAGGGCGTTTCTTCTACGAGCAGTACTTC

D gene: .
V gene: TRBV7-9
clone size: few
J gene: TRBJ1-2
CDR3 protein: CASRQDSNYGYTF
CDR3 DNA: TGTGCCAGCAGGCAAGACAGTAACTATGGCTACACCTTC

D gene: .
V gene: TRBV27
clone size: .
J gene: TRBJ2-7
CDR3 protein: CASSFSNKIGDEQYF
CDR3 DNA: TGTGCCAGCAGTTTTTCTAATAAGATAGGGGACGAGCAGTACTTC

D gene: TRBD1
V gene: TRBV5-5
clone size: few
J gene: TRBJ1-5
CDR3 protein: CASSFGQGALGQPQHF
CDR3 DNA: TGTGCCAGCAGCTTTGGTCAGGGGGCGCTGGGTCAGCCCCAGCATTTT

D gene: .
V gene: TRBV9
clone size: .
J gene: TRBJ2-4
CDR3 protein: CASSSPQENIQYF
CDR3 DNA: TGTGCCAGCAGCTCCCCACAGGAAAACATTCAGTACTTC

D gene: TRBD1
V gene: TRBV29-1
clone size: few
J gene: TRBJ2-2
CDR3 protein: CSAKDRGNTGELFF
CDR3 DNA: TGCAGCGCTAAGGACAGGGGGAACACCGGGGAGCTGTTTTTT

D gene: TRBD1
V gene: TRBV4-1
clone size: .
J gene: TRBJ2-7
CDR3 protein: CASSQDLGTGYEQYF
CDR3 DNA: TGCGCCAGCAGCCAAGATCTGGGGACAGGCTACGAGCAGTACTTC

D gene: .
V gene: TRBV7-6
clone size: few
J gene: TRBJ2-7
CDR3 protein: CASSLGQGGEQYF
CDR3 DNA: TGTGCCAGCAGCTTAGGCCAGGGGGGCGAGCAGTACTTC

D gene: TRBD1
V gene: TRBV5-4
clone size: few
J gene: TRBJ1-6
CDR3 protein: CASSRTQGADSPLHF
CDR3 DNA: TGTGCCAGCAGCAGAACCCAGGGGGCTGATTCACCCCTCCACTTT

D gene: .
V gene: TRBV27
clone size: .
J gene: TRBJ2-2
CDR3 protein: CASAAVNTGELFF
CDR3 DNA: TGTGCCAGCGCAGCGGTGAACACCGGGGAGCTGTTTTTT

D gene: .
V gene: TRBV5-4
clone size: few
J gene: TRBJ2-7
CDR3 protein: CASSSDSTYEQYF
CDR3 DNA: TGTGCCAGCAGCTCGGACAGCACCTACGAGCAGTACTTC

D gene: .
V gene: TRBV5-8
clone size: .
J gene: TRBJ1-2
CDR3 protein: CASTRGLNYGYTF
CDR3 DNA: TGTGCCAGCACCCGCGGCCTCAACTATGGCTACACCTTC

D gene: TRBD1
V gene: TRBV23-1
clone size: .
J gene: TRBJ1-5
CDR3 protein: CASSQWGQGGQPQHF
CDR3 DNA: TGCGCCAGCAGTCAATGGGGACAGGGCGGGCAGCCCCAGCATTTT

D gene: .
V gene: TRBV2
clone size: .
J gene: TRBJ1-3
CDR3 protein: CASRPEENYSGNTIYF
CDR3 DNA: TGTGCCAGCAGGCCGGAGGAGAATTACTCTGGAAACACCATATATTTT

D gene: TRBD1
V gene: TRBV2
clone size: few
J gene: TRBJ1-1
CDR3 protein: CASSRDRGLKVSSKAFF
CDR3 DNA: TGTGCCAGCAGTAGGGACAGGGGGCTGAAGGTTTCGTCCAAAGCTTTCTTT

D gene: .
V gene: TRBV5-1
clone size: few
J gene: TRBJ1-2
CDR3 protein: CASSPGQNYGYTF
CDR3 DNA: TGCGCCAGCAGCCCTGGACAGAACTATGGCTACACCTTC

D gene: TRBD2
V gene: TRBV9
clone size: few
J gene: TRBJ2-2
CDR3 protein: CASSVGTSIGGELFF
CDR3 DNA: TGTGCCAGCAGCGTAGGGACTAGCATTGGTGGGGAGCTGTTTTTT

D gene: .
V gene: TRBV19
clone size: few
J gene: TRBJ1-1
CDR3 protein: CASSIRGMNTEAFF
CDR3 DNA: TGTGCCAGTAGTATCCGGGGGATGAACACTGAAGCTTTCTTT